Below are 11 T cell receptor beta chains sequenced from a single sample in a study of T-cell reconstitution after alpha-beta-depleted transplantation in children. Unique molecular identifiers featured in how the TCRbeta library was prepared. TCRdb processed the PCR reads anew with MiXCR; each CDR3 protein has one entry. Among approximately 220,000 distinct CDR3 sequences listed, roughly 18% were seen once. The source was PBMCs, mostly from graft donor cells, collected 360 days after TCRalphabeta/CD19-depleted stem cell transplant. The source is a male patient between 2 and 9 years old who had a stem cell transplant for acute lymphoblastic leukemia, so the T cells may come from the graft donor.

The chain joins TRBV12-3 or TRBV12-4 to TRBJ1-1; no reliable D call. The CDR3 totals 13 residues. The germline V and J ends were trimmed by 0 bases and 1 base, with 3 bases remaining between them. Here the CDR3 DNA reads TGTGCCAGCAGTTTAGCGAAGAACACTGAAGCTTTCTTT. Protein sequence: CASSLAKNTEAFF.

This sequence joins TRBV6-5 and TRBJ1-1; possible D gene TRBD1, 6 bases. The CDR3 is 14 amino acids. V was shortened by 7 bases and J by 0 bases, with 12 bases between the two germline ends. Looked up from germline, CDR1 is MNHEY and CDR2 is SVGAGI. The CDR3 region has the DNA TGTGCCAGCAATTCCGGACAGATGAACACTGAAGCTTTCTTT. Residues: CASNSGQMNTEAFF.

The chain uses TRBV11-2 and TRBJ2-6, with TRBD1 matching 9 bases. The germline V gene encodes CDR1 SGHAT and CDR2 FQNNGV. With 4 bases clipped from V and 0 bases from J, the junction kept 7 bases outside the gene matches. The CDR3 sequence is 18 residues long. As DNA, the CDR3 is TGTGCCAGCAGCTCTGGACAGGGGAGGTTCTCTGGGGCCAACGTCCTGACTTTC. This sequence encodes CASSSGQGRFSGANVLTF.

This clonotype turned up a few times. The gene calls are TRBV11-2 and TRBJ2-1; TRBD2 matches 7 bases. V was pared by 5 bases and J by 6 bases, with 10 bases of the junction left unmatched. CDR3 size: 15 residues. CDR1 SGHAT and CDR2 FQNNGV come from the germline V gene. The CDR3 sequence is CASSLRDYRPNEQFF. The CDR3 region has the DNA TGTGCCAGCAGCCTTCGGGACTACCGTCCCAATGAGCAGTTCTTC.

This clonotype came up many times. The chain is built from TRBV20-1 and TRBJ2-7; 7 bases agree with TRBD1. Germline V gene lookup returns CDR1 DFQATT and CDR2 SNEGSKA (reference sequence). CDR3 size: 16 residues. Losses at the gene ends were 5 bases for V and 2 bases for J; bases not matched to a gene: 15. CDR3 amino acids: CSAGMIKQGRTYEQYF. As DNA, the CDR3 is TGCAGTGCTGGAATGATTAAACAGGGGCGAACCTACGAGCAGTACTTC.

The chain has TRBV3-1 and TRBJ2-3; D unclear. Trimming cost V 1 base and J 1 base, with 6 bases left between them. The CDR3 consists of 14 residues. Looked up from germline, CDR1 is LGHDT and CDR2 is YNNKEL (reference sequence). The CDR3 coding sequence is TGTGCCAGCAGCCAAGTACGTGGCACAGATACGCAGTATTTT. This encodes CASSQVRGTDTQYF.

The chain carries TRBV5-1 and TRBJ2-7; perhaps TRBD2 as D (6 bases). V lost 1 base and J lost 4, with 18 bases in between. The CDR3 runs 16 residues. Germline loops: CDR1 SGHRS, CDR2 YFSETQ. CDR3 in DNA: TGCGCCAGCAGCTTGCACCTAGGGGCGGAGGGTTACGAGCAGTACTTC. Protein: CASSLHLGAEGYEQYF. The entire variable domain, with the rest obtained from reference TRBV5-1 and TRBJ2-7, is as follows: KAGVTQTPRYLIKTRGQQVTLSCSPISGHRSVSWYQQTPGQGLQFLFEYFSETQRNKGNFPGRFSGRQFSNSRSEMNVSTLELGDSALYLCASSLHLGAEGYEQYFGPGTRLTVT.

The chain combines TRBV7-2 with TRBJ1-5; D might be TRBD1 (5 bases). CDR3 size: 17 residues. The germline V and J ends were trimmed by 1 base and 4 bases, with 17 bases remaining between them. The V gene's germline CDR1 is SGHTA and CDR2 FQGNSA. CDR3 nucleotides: TGTGCCAGCAGCTTAGTTGCTGGACAAATGGGGAATCAGCCCCAGCATTTT. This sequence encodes CASSLVAGQMGNQPQHF.

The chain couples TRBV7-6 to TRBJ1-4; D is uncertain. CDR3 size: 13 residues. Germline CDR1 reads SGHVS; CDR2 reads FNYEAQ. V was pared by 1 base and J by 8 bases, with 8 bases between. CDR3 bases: TGTGCCAGCAGCTTAGTGCGGAAGGAAAAACTGTTTTTT. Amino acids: CASSLVRKEKLFF. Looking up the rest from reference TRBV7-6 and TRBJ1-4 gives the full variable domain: GAGVSQSPRYKVTKRGQDVALRCDPISGHVSLYWYRQALGQGPEFLTYFNYEAQQDKSGLPNDRFSAERPEGSISTLTIQRTEQRDSAMYRCASSLVRKEKLFFGSGTQLSVL.

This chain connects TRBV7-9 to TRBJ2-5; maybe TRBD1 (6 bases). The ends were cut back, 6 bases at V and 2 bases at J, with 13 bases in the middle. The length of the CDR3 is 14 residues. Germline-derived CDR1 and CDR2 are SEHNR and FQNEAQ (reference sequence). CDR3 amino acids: CASRIVRGQETQYF. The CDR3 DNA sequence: TGTGCCAGCAGGATCGTCAGGGGTCAAGAGACCCAGTACTTC.

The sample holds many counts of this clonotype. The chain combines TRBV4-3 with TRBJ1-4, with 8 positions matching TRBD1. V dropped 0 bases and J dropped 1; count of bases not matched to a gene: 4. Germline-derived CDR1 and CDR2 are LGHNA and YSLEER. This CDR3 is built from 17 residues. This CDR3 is CASSQDDRGITNEKLFF. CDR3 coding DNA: TGCGCCAGCAGCCAAGATGACAGGGGAATAACTAATGAAAAACTGTTTTTT.